This T cell receptor (beta chain) was captured by sequencing in a study of T cell responses to AZD1222 COVID-19 vaccine (TCRdb year 2021). With respect to the entire study: A total of 233 trial participants underwent TCR sequencing, of whom about 210 had received two doses of AZD1222 and 26 had received two doses of the MenACWY control vaccine. Trial participants were enrolled by age into 18-55, 56-69 and 70-plus year subgroups, with around 150, 28 and 57 TCR-sequenced participants respectively.

This specimen's time point label, per the study, means: about 28 days (+/-7) after the second vaccine dose. AZD1222 recipients whose second dose came at about 4 weeks and those whose second dose came at about 12 weeks were combined into one group, since spike-specific TCR depth and breadth did not differ between the two schedules. Vaccinee samples came from UK trials COV001 and COV002, including a single-blind randomized controlled phase 2/3 trial of AZD1222 (ChAdOx1 nCoV-19) in healthy adults. Trial participant PBMC samples were collected at day 0 and day 28 after the second dose for TCRbeta chain sequencing. Study-level results and caveats: After two AZD1222 doses, spike-specific TCR breadth and depth were significantly higher than at day 0 and than in MenACWY recipients. Conclusions about previously exposed vaccinees were limited because only five to seven AZD1222 recipients were SARS-CoV-2 seropositive at baseline. The 56-69-year group was small, and its depth increase did not reach significance, likely because of low power. Epitopes outside the regions mutated in the B.1.351 and B.1.1.7 variants were reportedly recognized by nearly half of the unique spike-specific TCRs. The whole spike protein was spanned by vaccine-associated CD4 TCRs, and dominant responses were seen in regions 160-218 and 743-854. Most participants were white British and females outnumbered males, and the authors suggested that clonal diversity may have been underestimated. Because no samples from the day 14 peak response were available, repertoires could be characterized only after the peak T cell response.

Per the germline V gene, SGHTA is the CDR1 and FQGNSA is the CDR2. The CDR3 goes from the cysteine to the phenylalanine over 17 residues. The sequence is cut down to CDR3 DNA, 51 bases in frame from base 1. After removal of 5 bases from V and 5 bases from J, the junction retains 14 bases not matched to a gene. The CDR3 regions of human TCRbeta chains were analyzed by immunosequencing. Concerning the study's data processing: Repertoire TCRs were matched against a reference library of SARS-CoV-2-specific TCRs generated with the MIRA antigen-specificity platform. Breadth was defined as the fraction of unique TCRs that were SARS-CoV-2-associated. Depth was defined as the fraction of total T cells that were SARS-CoV-2-associated. Using the MIRA data, each spike-specific TCR was assigned both to the spike region to which the TCR was reactive and to a CD4 or CD8 class. Log10-transformed breadth and depth values were compared by one-way ANOVA with Sidak's multiple comparisons tests. Drawn from immuneACCESS, this table holds only the in-frame rearrangements with V and J called that TCRdb kept. Clones are partly lost; checked studies trace under half to an unresolved V gene and leave the rest unexplained. V and J calls and clone size follow that table, whereas D and trimming were derived from the DNA. The sample table contains roughly 140,000 clones; only one count was recorded for roughly nine tenths of them. Of the sample, about a tenth falls within the top ten clones.

This clone was recorded once. The specificity of this receptor is unknown. No quality values exist for individual bases; no much larger clone is one base distant. This chain is built from TRBV7-2 and TRBJ2-7, with 11 bases in between that match TRBD2. The sequence derives from an adult who received the AZD1222 COVID-19 vaccine. The material was peripheral blood, obtained 28 days after the second AZD1222 dose. CDR3 reads: CASSPSLLAGDSHEQYF. DNA sequence: TGTGCCAGCAGCCCCTCGCTACTAGCGGGAGATTCCCACGAGCAGTACTTC.